Detailed here is one TCR beta chain. Its antigen is currently unknown. J gave up 4 bases and V 4 bases, and 8 bases lay outside the gene matches. Germline CDR1 and CDR2: SGHTA and FQGTGA. The CDR3 runs to 16 residues. Primers included in the PCR were 60 Vbeta and 13 Jbeta primers. Some clones are missing from TCRdb's copy, which holds only in-frame ones; the method was immunoSEQ multiplex PCR. Found here are under 150,000 clones, over 75% of them singletons; the top ten hold 2% to 2.5%. The source of the sample is a study of cytomegalovirus exposure and HLA in healthy donors. For the study at large: Genotyping showed roughly 76% of approximately 430 donors falling in the Caucasian-associated ancestry cluster. General study points: Some segments of the V type, notably TRBV6-2 and TRBV6-3, were excluded as indistinguishable. Clonal expansion, a later analysis showed, was greater in HLA-associated TCR beta chains than in equally common others. The study labeled 164 TCR beta chains cytomegalovirus-associated.

Sequenced material: PBMCs. The TCR was taken from a man between 25 and 39 years old in good health and CMV-seronegative. This chain links TRBV7-3 with TRBJ2-3, with TRBD2 matching over 10 bases. CDR3: CASSSKTSGSADTQYF. The CDR3 DNA reads as TGTGCCAGCAGCTCCAAGACTAGCGGGTCTGCAGATACGCAGTATTTT.